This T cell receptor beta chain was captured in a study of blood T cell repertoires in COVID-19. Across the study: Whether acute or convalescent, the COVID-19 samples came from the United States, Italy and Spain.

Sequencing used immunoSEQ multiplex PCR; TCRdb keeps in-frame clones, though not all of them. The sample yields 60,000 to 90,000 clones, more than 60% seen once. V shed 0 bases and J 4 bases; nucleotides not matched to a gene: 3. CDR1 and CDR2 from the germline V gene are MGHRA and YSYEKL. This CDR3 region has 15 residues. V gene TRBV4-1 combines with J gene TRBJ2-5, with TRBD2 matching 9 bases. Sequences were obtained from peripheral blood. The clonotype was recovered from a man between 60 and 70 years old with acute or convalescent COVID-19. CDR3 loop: CASSQDWRGGETQYF. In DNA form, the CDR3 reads TGCGCCAGCAGCCAAGATTGGCGGGGGGGAGAGACCCAGTACTTC.